This T cell receptor beta chain is from a study of PD-L1 blockade in urothelial cancer. Study context: Each participant's history included 0 to 3 prior chemotherapy regimens. The authors examined blood 3 weeks (second dose) and 6 weeks after treatment start.

This clone was counted once. Some clones are missing from TCRdb's copy, which holds only in-frame ones; the method was immunoSEQ multiplex PCR. The sample has 87,000 or so clones, around 84% seen once. Time point noted: pretreatment peripheral blood. Patients were living with locally advanced or metastatic urothelial carcinoma. Sample contribution per patient ranged from 1 to 8, covering pretreatment and on-treatment. The ends were cut back, 7 bases at V and 8 bases at J, with 20 bases in the middle. Looked up from germline, CDR1 is PRHDT and CDR2 is FYEKMQ (reference sequence). The length of the CDR3 is 14 residues.

The source is a man aged 60-69 years with urothelial cancer. The input for sequencing was PBMCs, taken around atezolizumab (anti-PD-L1) treatment. The chain couples TRBV13 to TRBJ1-2, with no clear D. The DNA for the CDR3 is TGTGCCAGCAAAAGGTCTGGAGGGAGATCCGGCTACACCTTC. This encodes CASKRSGGRSGYTF.